A single sample gave rise to the 11 T cell receptor beta chains below, sequenced in a study of blood T cell repertoires in COVID-19. Measured with immunoSEQ multiplex PCR; TCRdb has only the in-frame clones, and not every one. The sample has approximately 88,000 clones; 75% to 90% are singletons. The sequenced sample was peripheral blood. Source of these receptors: a male donor with acute or convalescent COVID-19.

The chain has TRBV7-9 and TRBJ2-7; D possibly corresponds to TRBD1 (5 bases). CDR3 length equals 14 residues. Germline V gene sequence: CDR1 SEHNR, CDR2 FQNEAQ (reference sequence). V shed 4 bases and J shed 7 bases, with 17 bases lying between them. The CDR3 nucleotides read TGTGCCAGCAGCTCTCAGGGTCCGGTCGGTGAGCAGTACTTC. As protein: CASSSQGPVGEQYF.

This chain uses TRBV15 with TRBJ1-2; TRBD1 might be the D (5 bases). Trimming pared 1 base from V and 8 bases from J, leaving 17 bases between. The germline V gene encodes CDR1 LNHNV and CDR2 YYDKDF (reference sequence). The CDR3 has 15 residues. The CDR3 region has the DNA TGTGCCACCAGCAGAGGTACAGGACCGTGGGAAGGCTACACCTTC. This codes for CATSRGTGPWEGYTF.

This chain connects TRBV18 to TRBJ1-5; the D gene is possibly TRBD1 (5 bases). There are 14 residues in the CDR3. Looked up from germline, CDR1 is KGHSH and CDR2 is LQKENI. Trimming removed 2 bases from V and 5 bases from J, with 10 bases in between. The CDR3 is CASSPGGDDQPQHF. The CDR3 DNA reads as TGTGCCAGCTCACCAGGGGGGGACGATCAGCCCCAGCATTTT.

This sequence joins TRBV5-1 and TRBJ1-2; TRBD1 matches at 9 bases. The CDR3 is 15 residues long. Germline V gives CDR1 SGHRS, CDR2 YFSETQ. V dropped 2 bases and J dropped 4; count of bases not matched to a gene: 6. CDR3 sequence reads: CASSLERQGVYGYTF. The DNA of the CDR3 is TGCGCCAGCAGCTTAGAGAGACAGGGGGTCTATGGCTACACCTTC.

The chain links TRBV28 to TRBJ1-6; D perhaps matches TRBD1 (6 bases). V gave up 6 bases and J gave up 6 bases, with 15 bases separating them. The CDR3 covers 15 residues. Germline CDR1 MDHEN, CDR2 SYDVKM. The CDR3 nucleotides are TGTGCCAGCAGGCTAGGGGGAGGGGTTAATTCACCCCTCCACTTT. Protein product: CASRLGGGVNSPLHF.

The chain recombines TRBV12-3 or TRBV12-4 with TRBJ1-1; TRBD1 agrees at 8 bases. With V trimmed by 6 bases and J by 4 bases, 4 bases remained unmatched. The CDR3 spans 13 residues. As DNA, the CDR3 is TGTGCCAGCAGCCGGACAGGGAGCACTGAAGCTTTCTTT. Amino acid sequence: CASSRTGSTEAFF.

The J gene is TRBJ2-7, the V gene TRBV19; possible D gene TRBD2, 5 bases. The CDR3 is 11 residues long. V lost 8 bases and J lost 6, with 11 bases in between. CDR1 and CDR2 (germline): LNHDA, SQIVND (reference sequence). The CDR3 region has the DNA TGTGCCAGTCGTAACCGGGGCGAGCAGTACTTC. As protein: CASRNRGEQYF. Together with reference TRBV19 and TRBJ2-7, the CDR3 gives the full variable domain: DGGITQSPKYLFRKEGQNVTLSCEQNLNHDAMYWYRQDPGQGLRLIYYSQIVNDFQKGDIAEGYSVSREKKESFPLTVTSAQKNPTAFYLCASRNRGEQYFGPGTRLTVT.

The chain has TRBV6-1 and TRBJ2-7; D not resolved. CDR1 is MNHNS and CDR2 is SASEGT in the germline V gene. The CDR3 runs 13 residues. Trimming cost V 1 base and J 3 bases, with 7 bases left between them. In DNA form, the CDR3 reads TGTGCCAGCAGTGAAGTCTCCGTCTACGAGCAGTACTTC. Translation: CASSEVSVYEQYF.

The V call is TRBV4-1, the J call TRBJ1-3, with D possibly matching TRBD1 (6 bases). Between the trimmed V and J ends, which lost 5 bases and 4 bases, there was a span of 18 bases. Germline V gives CDR1 MGHRA, CDR2 YSYEKL. This CDR3 is built from 16 residues. The DNA of the CDR3 is TGCGCCAGCAGCTCAGGCCGGGGGGCGCACGGAAACACCATATATTTT. Translated, it gives CASSSGRGAHGNTIYF.

V gene TRBV23-1 combines with J gene TRBJ2-7; TRBD2 matches at 8 bases. TRBV23-1 is an open reading frame whose function is uncertain. V was clipped by 3 bases and J by 5 bases; unmatched bases: 6. The CDR3 is 14 residues long. DNA of the CDR3: TGCGCCAGCAGTCACGGGGGGGGTCGGAACGAGCAGTACTTC. This codes for CASSHGGGRNEQYF.

This sequence joins TRBV9 and TRBJ2-5; D possibly corresponds to TRBD1 (5 bases). The V gene's germline CDR1 is SGDLS and CDR2 YYNGEE. The ends were cut back, 2 bases at V and 1 base at J, with 9 bases in the middle. The CDR3 totals 14 residues. Here the CDR3 reads CASSVGQGQETQYF. In DNA, the CDR3 is TGTGCCAGCAGCGTGGGCCAGGGCCAAGAGACCCAGTACTTC.